The clone carrying this T cell receptor beta chain was recorded a few times. For the second PCR, which ran for 7 to 11 cycles, a sample-barcoded 5' primer and a J-beta primer mix were used. A minimum of 2.5 million CDR3-containing paired-end reads was obtained for each sample. TCRdb analysed the 5' RACE reads with MiXCR anew, one entry per CDR3 protein. This sample yields approximately 810,000 distinct CDR3 sequences, of which about 30% are seen a single time; around 16% belongs to the top ten. This record belongs to a study of blood T cells in healthy people across ages. Each donor gave 9.5 to 10 milliliters of peripheral blood. The germline V and J ends were trimmed by 3 bases and 8 bases, with 10 bases remaining between them. CDR3 length: 13 amino acids.

The chain is built from TRBV12-3 or TRBV12-4 and TRBJ1-4; D unclear. The sample consisted of blood. The source of this sequence is a woman of 80 years or more in good health. DNA of the CDR3: TGTGCCAGCAGTTTTGGACTGTTGGAAAAACTGTTTTTT. Amino acid sequence: CASSFGLLEKLFF.